The clone carrying this T cell receptor beta chain has more than one count but fewer than ten. The germline V gene has CDR1 MNHNS and CDR2 SASEGT. Trimming cost V 2 bases and J 3 bases, with 13 bases left between them. This CDR3 has 15 amino acids. This record belongs to a study of blood T cells in healthy people across ages. The use of a sample-barcoded 5' primer and a J-beta primer mix characterized a second PCR of about 6 to 12 cycles. Sequencing of every sample gave 2.5 million or more CDR3-containing paired-end reads. One entry per CDR3 protein, called by TCRdb with MiXCR from the 5' RACE reads. The table lists 1.5 million to 2 million distinct CDR3 sequences, around 42% of them singletons.

This rearrangement joins TRBV6-1 to TRBJ1-1; D call uncertain. What was sequenced was blood. The receptor's source is a human donor in good health. In nucleotides, the CDR3 is TGTGCCAGCAGTGAATTCGCGCAGGCGGACACTGAAGCTTTCTTT. Translation: CASSEFAQADTEAFF.